These 5 T cell receptor beta chains came from one sample sequenced in a study of cytomegalovirus exposure and HLA in healthy donors. Clones were read by immunoSEQ multiplex PCR, and TCRdb kept only the in-frame ones, dropping some. The data show 70,000 to 75,000 clones, approximately 93% seen once. Input material: PBMCs. Source of these receptors: a man between 18 and 35 years old in good health and CMV-seropositive.

This clone was counted once. This chain joins TRBV11-2 and TRBJ2-7, with D possibly matching TRBD1 (5 bases). The CDR3 consists of 15 residues. Germline CDR1 and CDR2: SGHAT and FQNNGV. With 4 bases removed from V and 2 bases from J, the gap between germline ends came to 15 bases. The DNA for the CDR3 is TGTGCCAGCAGCTCCCTTCACAGGCGCGCCTACGAGCAGTACTTC. It yields the protein CASSSLHRRAYEQYF.

V is TRBV5-6 and J is TRBJ2-7; TRBD1 matches 11 bases. CDR3 length equals 15 residues. After removal of 4 bases from V and 2 bases from J, the junction contained 5 bases not matched to a gene. Germline CDR1 and CDR2: SGHDT and YYEEEE. The DNA of the CDR3 is TGTGCCAGCAGCACCCGGGACAGGGGGGCCTACGAGCAGTACTTC. It specifies CASSTRDRGAYEQYF.

V gene TRBV5-1 combines with J gene TRBJ2-1; 7 nucleotides align to TRBD2. The CDR3 covers 15 residues. Germline-derived CDR1 and CDR2 are SGHRS and YFSETQ. V was clipped by 4 bases and J by 8 bases; unmatched bases: 12. The CDR3, as DNA: TGCGCCAGCAGCCCCCGTCGCGGGAGAACCTATGAGCAGTTCTTC. This sequence encodes CASSPRRGRTYEQFF.

This clone appeared a single time. J is TRBJ2-7 and V is TRBV11-2; D not resolved. The V end lost 4 bases, the J end lost 3 bases, and 7 bases lay between the germline ends. Looked up from germline, CDR1 is SGHAT and CDR2 is FQNNGV. CDR3 length: 12 amino acids. CDR3 sequence: CASSSPYYEQYF. The CDR3 bases are TGTGCCAGCAGCTCTCCCTACTACGAGCAGTACTTC.

The CDR3 protein is CASSLRCWVNQPQHF. The CDR3 DNA is TGTGCCAGCAGCTTGAGGTGTTGGGTCAATCAGCCCCAGCATTTT. The genes are TRBV7-3 and TRBJ1-5; D not resolved. Germline CDR1 is SGHTA and CDR2 is FQGTGA. Trimming removed 3 bases at V and 3 bases at J, with 12 bases between. This CDR3 contains 15 residues.